This T cell receptor (beta chain) is drawn from a study of T cells in narcolepsy. Sequencing used immunoSEQ multiplex PCR; TCRdb keeps in-frame clones, though not all of them. Of about 32,000 clones detected, roughly 80% appear once; the ten largest clones hold about 0.62%. CDR1 and CDR2 (germline): SGHVS, FQNEAQ. V was clipped by 7 bases and J by 0 bases, with 14 bases between them. The length of the CDR3 is 15 residues. This clonotype was obtained from a human donor in good health. Sequencing input: memory (CD45RA-) CD4+ T cells from blood. The rearrangement links TRBV7-8 to TRBJ2-3; a possible D gene is TRBD1 (6 bases). CDR3 amino acids: CASTVLGASTDTQYF. In DNA form, the CDR3 reads TGTGCCAGCACGGTCTTGGGGGCTAGCACAGATACGCAGTATTTT.